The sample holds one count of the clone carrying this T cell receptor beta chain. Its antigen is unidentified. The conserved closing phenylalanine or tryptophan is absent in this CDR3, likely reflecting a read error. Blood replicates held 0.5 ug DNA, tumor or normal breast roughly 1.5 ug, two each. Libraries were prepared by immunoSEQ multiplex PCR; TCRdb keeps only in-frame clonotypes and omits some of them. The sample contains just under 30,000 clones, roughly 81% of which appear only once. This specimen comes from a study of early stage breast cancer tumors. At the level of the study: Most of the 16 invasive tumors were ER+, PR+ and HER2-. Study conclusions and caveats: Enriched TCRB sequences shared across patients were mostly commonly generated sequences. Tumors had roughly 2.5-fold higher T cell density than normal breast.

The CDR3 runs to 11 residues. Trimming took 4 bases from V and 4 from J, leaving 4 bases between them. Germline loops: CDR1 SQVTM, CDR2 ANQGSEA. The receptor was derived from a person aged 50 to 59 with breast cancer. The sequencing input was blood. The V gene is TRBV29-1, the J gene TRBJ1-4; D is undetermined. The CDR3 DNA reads TGCAGCGTTGCCGATAATGAAAAACTGTTTTGT. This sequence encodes CSVADNEKLFC.